This passage covers 24 T cell receptor beta chains from one sample sequenced in a study of T cell responses to AZD1222 COVID-19 vaccine. Produced via immunoSEQ multiplex PCR; TCRdb's table is partial and in-frame only. The sample has roughly 91,000 clones; about 92% are singletons. The source material was peripheral blood, sampled on day 0 of AZD1222 vaccination. These receptors originate from an adult in good health.

V gene TRBV6-1 combines with J gene TRBJ1-1; D is perhaps TRBD1 (5 bases). The CDR3 is made up of 19 amino acids. Trimming stripped 2 bases from V and 0 bases from J, with 22 bases between. Per germline, CDR1 MNHNS and CDR2 SASEGT. DNA of the CDR3: TGTGCCAGCAGTGAATACCCCGGACACCGCTCGATCATGAACACTGAAGCTTTCTTT. Its protein product is CASSEYPGHRSIMNTEAFF.

The chain is built from TRBV7-9 and TRBJ2-1; D call uncertain. V gave up 1 base and J gave up 8 bases, with 12 bases separating them. The CDR3 length is 14 residues. Germline CDR1 SEHNR, CDR2 FQNEAQ (reference sequence). DNA for the CDR3: TGTGCCAGCAGCTTAGAGGCGACTGTCCATGAGCAGTTCTTC. As protein: CASSLEATVHEQFF.

The rearrangement uses TRBV6-5 and TRBJ2-7; no reliable D call. Germline CDR1 and CDR2: MNHEY and SVGAGI. The CDR3 covers 13 residues. The V end was cut by 5 bases, the J end by 2 bases, with 10 bases between. DNA for the CDR3: TGTGCCAGCAGTAATACAGTTCCCTACGAGCAGTACTTC. Translating it yields CASSNTVPYEQYF.

DNA for the CDR3: TGTGCCAGCAGTTACAAGGACATCGGGACCGGGGAGCTGTTTTTT. Translated, it gives CASSYKDIGTGELFF. J is TRBJ2-2 and V is TRBV6-5; D may be TRBD1 (5 bases). Germline values: CDR1 MNHEY, CDR2 SVGAGI. This CDR3 is 15 amino acids long. Trimming shortened V by 2 bases and J by 5 bases, and 12 bases separated the two germline ends.

J is TRBJ1-5 and V is TRBV27; the D is unclear. The germline V and J ends were trimmed by 5 bases and 6 bases, with 11 bases remaining between them. The CDR3 extends over 13 amino acids. Germline-derived CDR1 and CDR2 are MNHEY and SMNVEV (reference sequence). This CDR3 is CASSTWASQPQHF. CDR3 bases: TGTGCCAGCAGTACCTGGGCCAGTCAGCCCCAGCATTTT.

The chain employs TRBV5-1 and TRBJ2-2, with D tentatively TRBD2 (5 bases). V dropped 0 bases and J dropped 6 bases, with 9 bases sitting between them. CDR1 is SGHRS, CDR2 YFSETQ, per germline. This CDR3 region has 14 residues. This CDR3 is CASSLAGSAGELFF. The CDR3 DNA reads as TGCGCCAGCAGCTTGGCGGGGTCCGCCGGGGAGCTGTTTTTT.

The rearrangement uses TRBV28 and TRBJ1-2; no reliable D call. The CDR3 length is 16 residues. V was clipped by 2 bases and J by 0 bases, with 13 bases between them. Germline assignment: CDR1 MDHEN and CDR2 SYDVKM. The CDR3 loop reads CASSLIPGGANYGYTF. CDR3 in DNA: TGTGCCAGCAGTTTAATTCCAGGCGGTGCTAACTATGGCTACACCTTC.

This clone was recorded only once. In DNA, the CDR3 is TGTGCCAGCAGCTCGGGGCGAGGCTACGAGCAGTACTTC. Protein sequence: CASSSGRGYEQYF. The chain employs TRBV5-4 and TRBJ2-7; D tentatively reads TRBD1 or TRBD2 (5 bases each). The CDR3 is made up of 13 amino acids. From germline, CDR1 is SGHNT and CDR2 YYREEE (reference sequence). Trimming took off 3 bases at V and 3 bases at J, with 10 bases between the two ends.

The chain combines TRBV5-1 with TRBJ2-2; 11 bases map to TRBD2. Germline loops: CDR1 SGHRS, CDR2 YFSETQ. The CDR3 sequence is 20 residues long. The V and J ends lost 1 base and 5 bases, in that order; junction bases with no gene match: 16. For the CDR3, the DNA is TGCGCCAGCAGCTTGCACCCGGGACTAGCGGTTAAGGGGTGGACCGGGGAGCTGTTTTTT. The encoded protein is CASSLHPGLAVKGWTGELFF.

The chain links TRBV30 to TRBJ2-2; the D gene is possibly TRBD2 (5 bases). The CDR3 contains 16 residues. Germline-derived CDR1 and CDR2 are GTSNPN and SVGIG (reference sequence). V was clipped by 2 bases and J by 6 bases, with 19 bases between them. The CDR3 bases are TGTGCCTGGAGTTCACGCCATACGGGGAGACCCGGGGAGCTGTTTTTT. As protein: CAWSSRHTGRPGELFF.

The chain has TRBV28 and TRBJ1-5; 7 positions match TRBD1. Trimming at V came to 6 bases and at J to 3 bases, leaving 8 bases not matched to a gene. The CDR3 covers 15 residues. Germline V CDR1 and CDR2: MDHEN, SYDVKM. CDR3 nucleotides: TGTGCCAGCAGGGACAGGCAAATCCCCAATCAGCCCCAGCATTTT. Protein product: CASRDRQIPNQPQHF. Full variable domain (rest looked up from reference TRBV28 and TRBJ1-5): DVKVTQSSRYLVKRTGEKVFLECVQDMDHENMFWYRQDPGLGLRLIYFSYDVKMKEKGDIPEGYSVSREKKERFSLILESASTNQTSMYLCASRDRQIPNQPQHFGDGTRLSIL.

V usage is TRBV29-1 and J usage is TRBJ1-4; D is undetermined. The germline V gene has CDR1 SQVTM and CDR2 ANQGSEA. V lost 6 bases, J lost 2 bases, and 16 bases lay in between. CDR3 size: 15 residues. CDR3 protein: CSVKTPKTTNEKLFF. The DNA for the CDR3 is TGCAGCGTAAAGACACCGAAGACGACTAATGAAAAACTGTTTTTT.

The chain uses TRBV9 and TRBJ2-3; D is uncertain. The CDR3 runs 15 residues. V was clipped by 0 bases and J by 4 bases, with 12 bases between them. Germline lookup yields CDR1 SGDLS and CDR2 YYNGEE. CDR3 in DNA: TGTGCCAGCAGCGTAGGGCTATTAGGCCCAGATACGCAGTATTTT. It codes for CASSVGLLGPDTQYF.

The chain has TRBV6-2 or TRBV6-3 and TRBJ1-6; no clear D. This CDR3 has 12 residues. V gave up 0 bases and J gave up 9 bases, with 3 bases separating them. Germline V gene lookup returns CDR1 MNHEY and CDR2 SVGEGT. CDR3 sequence reads: CASSYSISPLHF. As DNA, the CDR3 is TGTGCCAGCAGTTACTCGATTTCACCCCTCCACTTT.

The V and J genes are TRBV7-2 and TRBJ1-3; D remains unclear. CDR1 and CDR2 (germline): SGHTA, FQGNSA. Trimming removed 3 bases from V and 1 base from J, with 13 bases in between. The CDR3 contains 16 residues. CDR3 loop: CASSFSRVGSGNTIYF. In DNA form, the CDR3 reads TGTGCCAGCAGCTTTTCCCGTGTCGGATCTGGAAACACCATATATTTT.

J is TRBJ2-3 and V is TRBV9; 7 nucleotides line up with TRBD1. This CDR3 spans 15 amino acids. The germline gives CDR1 SGDLS, CDR2 YYNGEE. Trimming removed 6 bases from V and 1 base from J; junction bases left unmatched: 8. CDR3 residues: CASTREDRRTDTQYF. The CDR3 DNA follows: TGTGCCAGCACCCGCGAGGACAGGCGCACAGATACGCAGTATTTT.

This chain uses TRBV4-1 with TRBJ2-7; D remains unclear. Germline V CDR1 and CDR2: MGHRA, YSYEKL. Trimming left V 5 bases short and J 2 bases short, with 7 bases between. This CDR3 has 12 amino acids. The CDR3 reads CASSSDPYEQYF. The CDR3 nucleotides are TGCGCCAGCAGCTCCGATCCCTACGAGCAGTACTTC.

This rearrangement joins TRBV28 to TRBJ2-1; TRBD2 agrees at 11 bases. Germline CDR1 and CDR2: MDHEN and SYDVKM. The CDR3 sequence is 17 residues long. The V segment lost 1 base and the J segment 2 bases; nucleotides outside the gene matches: 4. This CDR3 reads CASSLFATSGAYNEQFF. The CDR3 DNA reads TGTGCCAGCAGTTTATTCGCGACTAGCGGGGCCTACAATGAGCAGTTCTTC.

The chain links TRBV5-5 to TRBJ1-4; D is possibly TRBD1 (6 bases). The V gene's germline CDR1 is SGHKS and CDR2 YYEKEE (reference sequence). This CDR3 is 15 amino acids long. Deletions cut 3 bases from V and 3 bases from J, with 12 bases between. CDR3 nucleotides: TGTGCCAGCAGCTATAGGACAGCTCCTAATGAAAAACTGTTTTTT. It is translated as CASSYRTAPNEKLFF.

The J gene is TRBJ1-1, the V gene TRBV18, with 8 bases lining up with TRBD1. The CDR3 is made up of 15 amino acids. Trimming cost V 4 bases and J 2 bases; bases outside gene matches: 6. The germline V gene has CDR1 KGHSH and CDR2 LQKENI. This CDR3 reads CASSLPGQDNTEAFF. CDR3 nucleotides: TGTGCCAGCTCACTCCCGGGACAGGATAACACTGAAGCTTTCTTT.

This clone was recorded only once. V and J are TRBV7-8 and TRBJ1-4; no definite D call. V was cut by 5 bases and J by 8 bases, with 12 bases left in between. The germline gives CDR1 SGHVS, CDR2 FQNEAQ. CDR3 length equals 13 residues. CDR3 sequence reads: CASSPFLREKLFF. CDR3 DNA sequence: TGTGCCAGCAGCCCCTTTCTCAGGGAAAAACTGTTTTTT. Together with reference TRBV7-8 and TRBJ1-4, the CDR3 gives the full variable domain: GAGVSQSPRYKVAKRGQDVALRCDPISGHVSLFWYQQALGQGPEFLTYFQNEAQLDKSGLPSDRFFAERPEGSVSTLKIQRTQQEDSAVYLCASSPFLREKLFFGSGTQLSVL.

This clone was counted a single time. The chain carries TRBV19 and TRBJ1-5, with no clear D. This CDR3 contains 14 residues. Trimming removed 0 bases at V and 7 bases at J, with 10 bases between. Germline V gene data show CDR1 as LNHDA and CDR2 as SQIVND (reference sequence). The CDR3 DNA follows: TGTGCCAGTAGTATAGAGCGGGATCCCCAGCCCCAGCATTTT. Protein: CASSIERDPQPQHF.

V and J are TRBV15 and TRBJ2-7, with D possibly being TRBD1 (6 bases). The CDR3 spans 15 residues. V was cut by 0 bases and J by 2 bases, with 11 bases left in between. CDR1 LNHNV and CDR2 YYDKDF come from the germline V gene (reference sequence). Here the CDR3 reads CATSRDLGTTYEQYF. The CDR3 DNA sequence: TGTGCCACCAGCAGAGATTTAGGGACAACCTACGAGCAGTACTTC.

This chain joins TRBV6-2 or TRBV6-3 and TRBJ2-2, with a tentative D call TRBD2 (5 bases). Germline CDR1 and CDR2: MNHEY and SVGEGT. The CDR3 is 16 amino acids. Trimming removed 5 bases at V and 4 bases at J, with 17 bases between. The CDR3 loop is CASSPVARGSTGELFF. DNA of the CDR3: TGTGCCAGCAGTCCGGTAGCCCGGGGTAGCACCGGGGAGCTGTTTTTT.